Presented here are 23 T cell receptor beta chains from one specimen sequenced in a study of beta chain features in type 1 diabetes. General study findings and limits: Among all four CD4+ subsets, Type 1 diabetes patients had TCRB CDR3s that were moderately but significantly shorter.

Expressed TCRB transcripts got sequenced, as all isolated RNA was reverse transcribed. Assay used: immunoSEQ multiplex PCR; TCRdb lists only in-frame clones, some missing. The profile covers about 25,000 clones, with more than 65% appearing a single time and 0.9% to 1.4% taken by the ten largest. For these receptors, no antigen is known. Sequenced: stem cell memory CD4+ T cells from blood. The receptors come from a woman aged 40 to 50 with type 1 diabetes.

This chain connects TRBV28 to TRBJ1-4; 10 nucleotides match TRBD1. The CDR3 has 15 residues. The junction had 5 bases not matched to a gene; V was cut back by 6 bases and J by 4 bases. Germline values: CDR1 MDHEN, CDR2 SYDVKM. CDR3 residues: CASSPRTGGNEKLFF. CDR3 DNA: TGTGCCAGCAGCCCCAGGACAGGGGGTAATGAAAAACTGTTTTTT.

The chain has TRBV28 and TRBJ2-2, with D maybe TRBD1 (5 bases). Trimming shortened V by 3 bases and J by 4 bases, and 15 bases separated the two germline ends. CDR1 and CDR2 from the germline V gene are MDHEN and SYDVKM. The CDR3 loop spans 16 amino acids. CDR3 region: CASSFSFGQGTGELFF. The DNA for the CDR3 is TGTGCCAGCAGTTTTAGTTTCGGCCAGGGCACCGGGGAGCTGTTTTTT. The variable domain in full, completed from reference TRBV28 and TRBJ2-2, reads DVKVTQSSRYLVKRTGEKVFLECVQDMDHENMFWYRQDPGLGLRLIYFSYDVKMKEKGDIPEGYSVSREKKERFSLILESASTNQTSMYLCASSFSFGQGTGELFFGEGSRLTVL.

This chain connects TRBV19 to TRBJ2-5; 12 bases match TRBD1. Unmatched junction bases numbered 3, after V lost 2 bases and J lost 5 bases. CDR1 and CDR2 from the germline V gene are LNHDA and SQIVND (reference sequence). This CDR3 has 15 residues. The CDR3 bases are TGTGCCAGTAGTATATCCGGGACAGGGGGCGAGACCCAGTACTTC. The encoded protein is CASSISGTGGETQYF.

There are a few counts of this clone. J is TRBJ2-3 and V is TRBV7-3, with D unclear. CDR1 is SGHTA, CDR2 FQGTGA, per germline. CDR3 length equals 14 residues. V dropped 1 base and J dropped 4 bases, with 9 bases sitting between them. The DNA for the CDR3 is TGTGCCAGCAGCTTAAATGCGTCACCAGATACGCAGTATTTT. This gives the protein CASSLNASPDTQYF.

In DNA form, the CDR3 reads TGTGCCAGCAGTTATGTCGGTGCAGGCTCCTACGAGCAGTACTTC. Its translation: CASSYVGAGSYEQYF. This rearrangement joins TRBV6-5 to TRBJ2-7; D remains ambiguous. The CDR3 is made up of 15 amino acids. The germline V and J ends were trimmed by 3 bases and 0 bases, with 12 bases remaining between them. Germline CDR1 is MNHEY and CDR2 is SVGAGI.

This chain connects TRBV7-3 to TRBJ2-5; D unclear. The V end was cut by 0 bases, the J end by 7 bases, with 9 bases between. Germline-derived CDR1 and CDR2 are SGHTA and FQGTGA. The CDR3 is 13 amino acids. The CDR3 loop reads CASSLTSHGTQYF. In DNA, the CDR3 is TGTGCCAGCAGCTTAACTAGCCACGGGACCCAGTACTTC.

V gene TRBV7-2 combines with J gene TRBJ1-1; TRBD1 is a possible D gene (5 bases). The germline V gene has CDR1 SGHTA and CDR2 FQGNSA. Trimming cost V 3 bases and J 1 base, with 15 bases left between them. There are 16 residues in the CDR3. CDR3 region: CASSFSRSQGNTEAFF. In DNA form, the CDR3 reads TGTGCCAGCAGCTTCAGCCGATCCCAGGGGAACACTGAAGCTTTCTTT.

J is TRBJ2-7 and V is TRBV4-3, with TRBD2 matching over 9 bases. V gave up 4 bases and J gave up 4 bases; unmatched junction bases: 8. CDR1 and CDR2 from the germline V gene are LGHNA and YSLEER. The CDR3 runs to 15 residues. CDR3 sequence reads: CASSLATSGEYEQYF. CDR3 nucleotides: TGCGCCAGCAGCCTCGCGACTAGCGGCGAGTACGAGCAGTACTTC.

A remark on this clone: An end of the junction differs from the germline gene, which may be a read error. In DNA, the CDR3 is TGTGCTAGCAGCTTAGGGGCAGGGTCGAGCGAGCAGTACTTC. Amino acids: CASSLGAGSSEQYF. The rearrangement joins TRBV7-7 to TRBJ2-7, with D perhaps TRBD1 (5 bases). The germline gives CDR1 SSHAT, CDR2 FNYEAQ (reference sequence). The CDR3 extends over 14 amino acids.

The chain employs TRBV13 and TRBJ2-7; 10 bases agree with TRBD2. This CDR3 contains 15 residues. J gave up 5 bases and V 5 bases, and 9 bases lay outside the gene matches. Germline V gives CDR1 PRHDT, CDR2 FYEKMQ (reference sequence). The CDR3 loop reads CASSTARGLAHEQYF. The CDR3 nucleotides are TGTGCCAGCAGCACAGCCCGGGGACTAGCGCACGAGCAGTACTTC. Full variable domain (remainder filled in from reference TRBV13 and TRBJ2-7): AAGVIQSPRHLIKEKRETATLKCYPIPRHDTVYWYQQGPGQDPQFLISFYEKMQSDKGSIPDRFSAQQFSDYHSELNMSSLELGDSALYFCASSTARGLAHEQYFGPGTRLTVT.

The table lists this clone with a count of one. This chain uses TRBV5-6 with TRBJ2-2; D remains ambiguous. The CDR3 extends over 15 amino acids. V was clipped by 0 bases and J by 5 bases, with 11 bases between them. CDR1 and CDR2 (germline): SGHDT, YYEEEE. The chain's CDR3 is CASSLAQVRTGELFF. CDR3 sequence (DNA): TGTGCCAGCAGCTTGGCTCAAGTTCGGACCGGGGAGCTGTTTTTT.

This chain links TRBV2 with TRBJ1-5; TRBD1 matches 9 bases. Unmatched junction bases numbered 4, after V lost 0 bases and J lost 7 bases. The CDR3 is 15 residues long. Germline V gene lookup returns CDR1 SNHLY and CDR2 FYNNEI. For the CDR3, the DNA is TGTGCCAGCAGTGAAGCGCGGACAGGGGTCCAGCCCCAGCATTTT. This gives the protein CASSEARTGVQPQHF.

This clone was counted a few times. This chain connects TRBV7-3 to TRBJ2-1; 11 bases line up with TRBD2. V was clipped by 5 bases and J by 3 bases; unmatched bases: 3. Germline V gives CDR1 SGHTA, CDR2 FQGTGA. The CDR3 is 15 residues long. The CDR3 DNA sequence: TGTGCCAGCAGCAAAACTAGCGGGAGCTACAATGAGCAGTTCTTC. Its protein is CASSKTSGSYNEQFF.

This clone occurred a few times. The CDR3 region is CASSPDRGDGYTF. CDR3 nucleotides: TGTGCCAGCAGCCCGGACAGGGGGGACGGCTACACCTTC. This chain connects TRBV7-9 to TRBJ1-2, with 10 positions matching TRBD1. The V gene end was trimmed by 5 bases and the J gene end by 8 bases; junction bases not matched to a gene: 5. This CDR3 comprises 13 residues. In germline, CDR1 is SEHNR, CDR2 FQNEAQ (reference sequence). Based on the CDR3 plus reference TRBV7-9 and TRBJ1-2, the full variable domain is DTGVSQNPRHKITKRGQNVTFRCDPISEHNRLYWYRQTLGQGPEFLTYFQNEAQLEKSRLLSDRFSAERPKGSFSTLEIQRTEQGDSAMYLCASSPDRGDGYTFGSGTRLTVV.

This clone came up a few times. This chain joins TRBV7-2 and TRBJ1-5, with 7 positions matching TRBD1. V was pared by 6 bases and J by 6 bases, with 8 bases of the junction left unmatched. There are 14 residues in the CDR3. Germline V gene sequence: CDR1 SGHTA, CDR2 FQGNSA. CDR3 in amino acids: CASSPDRVGQPQHF. The DNA for the CDR3 is TGTGCCAGCAGTCCAGACAGGGTCGGTCAGCCCCAGCATTTT.

The sample holds a few counts of this clone. The rearrangement uses TRBV7-9 and TRBJ2-1; TRBD1 matches at 9 bases. The CDR3 is 15 amino acids. The J segment lost 6 bases and the V segment lost 8 bases, leaving 11 bases of the junction unmatched. From germline, CDR1 is SEHNR and CDR2 FQNEAQ (reference sequence). The CDR3 here is CASHKPQGAINEQFF. The CDR3 DNA reads as TGTGCCAGCCATAAACCACAGGGGGCCATCAATGAGCAGTTCTTC.

The chain joins TRBV5-1 to TRBJ2-6; TRBD2 might be the D (5 bases). V lost 4 bases, J lost 1 base, and 12 bases lay in between. Germline V gene data show CDR1 as SGHRS and CDR2 as YFSETQ. The CDR3 extends over 16 amino acids. In nucleotides, the CDR3 is TGCGCCAGCAGCCTGGATGGAGGATCTGGGGCCAACGTCCTGACTTTC. This sequence encodes CASSLDGGSGANVLTF.

V usage is TRBV28 and J usage is TRBJ2-3, with 10 nucleotides matching TRBD1. Trimming cost V 2 bases and J 5 bases; bases outside gene matches: 1. The CDR3 sequence is 14 residues long. CDR1 and CDR2 from the germline V gene are MDHEN and SYDVKM. CDR3 in DNA: TGTGCCAGCAGTTTAGGACAGGGGGTAGATACGCAGTATTTT. It encodes CASSLGQGVDTQYF.

This clone was observed a single time. CDR3 sequence reads: CASSSTGVRTDTQYF. CDR3 sequence (DNA): TGTGCCAGCAGTTCCACAGGGGTTAGAACAGATACGCAGTATTTT. The genes are TRBV28 and TRBJ2-3; 7 nucleotides match TRBD1. The trim removed 4 bases at V and 3 bases at J, leaving 7 bases unmatched. CDR1 is MDHEN, CDR2 SYDVKM, per germline. The CDR3 is made up of 15 amino acids. The variable domain in full, with the rest retrieved from reference TRBV28 and TRBJ2-3, is DVKVTQSSRYLVKRTGEKVFLECVQDMDHENMFWYRQDPGLGLRLIYFSYDVKMKEKGDIPEGYSVSREKKERFSLILESASTNQTSMYLCASSSTGVRTDTQYFGPGTRLTVL.

The chain combines TRBV5-4 with TRBJ2-5; D might be TRBD1 (8 bases). V lost 0 bases and J lost 3, with 18 bases in between. CDR1 is SGHNT, CDR2 YYREEE, per germline (reference sequence). The CDR3 consists of 17 residues. In nucleotides, the CDR3 is TGTGCCAGCAGCTTGGACCCAGACAGGGGAGGGGAAGAGACCCAGTACTTC. This codes for CASSLDPDRGGEETQYF. Based on the CDR3 plus reference TRBV5-4 and TRBJ2-5, the full variable domain is ETGVTQSPTHLIKTRGQQVTLRCSSQSGHNTVSWYQQALGQGPQFIFQYYREEENGRGNFPPRFSGLQFPNYSSELNVNALELDDSALYLCASSLDPDRGGEETQYFGPGTRLLVL.

This clone was counted only a few times. This chain links TRBV2 with TRBJ2-3; 8 nucleotides line up with TRBD2. V trimming: 6 bases; J trimming: 2 bases; junction bases outside the gene matches: 4. The CDR3 contains 14 residues. The V gene's germline CDR1 is SNHLY and CDR2 FYNNEI. This chain's CDR3 is CASSPGGATDTQYF. The CDR3 bases are TGTGCCAGCAGCCCCGGGGGGGCCACAGATACGCAGTATTTT. The whole variable domain, filled in from reference TRBV2 and TRBJ2-3, reads EPEVTQTPSHQVTQMGQEVILRCVPISNHLYFYWYRQILGQKVEFLVSFYNNEISEKSEIFDDQFSVERPDGSNFTLKIRSTKLEDSAMYFCASSPGGATDTQYFGPGTRLTVL.

The DNA of the CDR3 is TGTGCCAGCAGCTTATTGAATGCGGGGGGCATTAATGAGCAGTTCTTC. Translation: CASSLLNAGGINEQFF. The rearrangement uses TRBV7-3 and TRBJ2-1, with TRBD2 matching 8 bases. Trimming at V came to 2 bases and at J to 7 bases, leaving 10 bases not matched to a gene. Germline V gives CDR1 SGHTA, CDR2 FQGTGA. This CDR3 region has 16 residues. The entire variable domain, with the rest obtained from reference TRBV7-3 and TRBJ2-1, is as follows: GAGVSQTPSNKVTEKGKYVELRCDPISGHTALYWYRQSLGQGPEFLIYFQGTGAADDSGLPNDRFFAVRPEGSVSTLKIQRTERGDSAVYLCASSLLNAGGINEQFFGPGTRLTVL.

V gene TRBV7-2 combines with J gene TRBJ2-5, with D perhaps TRBD2 (5 bases). Germline V gene lookup returns CDR1 SGHTA and CDR2 FQGNSA. The CDR3 covers 13 residues. V lost 4 bases and J 4 bases, leaving 10 bases between the germline ends. The CDR3 DNA follows: TGTGCCAGCAGCTCGCAGACTATAGAGACCCAGTACTTC. Protein product: CASSSQTIETQYF.